This entry describes one T cell receptor beta chain. The data stem from a study of blood T cell repertoires in COVID-19. The wider study: Collection of acute and convalescent COVID-19 samples took place in the United States, Italy and Spain. The analysed material was cDNA or gDNA that came from T cells, B-cell-depleted T cells, or PBMCs.

In the authors' workflow: Amplified reference gene primers provided the basis for estimating nucleated cell counts. This table comes from immunoSEQ multiplex PCR, and its TCRdb copy is limited to in-frame clones, with some not included. V, J and clone size are taken as reported in that table, and D and trimming were inferred from the DNA itself. The sample carries just over 250,000 clones, more than 90% recorded once. Patients in Seattle were enrolled during active infection, then followed longitudinally. Germline V gives CDR1 SEHNR, CDR2 FQNEAQ (reference sequence). The trim removed 5 bases at V and 5 bases at J, leaving 4 bases unmatched. This CDR3 has 14 amino acids.

The clonotype was recovered from a person between 18 and 30 years old with COVID-19, enrolled during active disease. The sequenced sample consisted of peripheral blood. The J gene is TRBJ2-5, the V gene TRBV7-9, with 11 bases matching TRBD1. CDR3 protein: CASSRRTGGETQYF. The CDR3 bases are TGTGCCAGCAGCCGTAGGACAGGGGGCGAGACCCAGTACTTC. The full variable domain, with the rest looked up from reference TRBV7-9 and TRBJ2-5, is DTGVSQNPRHKITKRGQNVTFRCDPISEHNRLYWYRQTLGQGPEFLTYFQNEAQLEKSRLLSDRFSAERPKGSFSTLEIQRTEQGDSAMYLCASSRRTGGETQYFGPGTRLLVL.